The entry below gives a single T cell receptor beta chain sequence along with its context. Its antigen is unknown. The record has no base qualities; no much larger clone is one base away. TCRbeta CDR3 regions were amplified from genomic DNA by means of the immunoSEQ Assay, a bias-controlled multiplex PCR. On the authors' methods: The number of nucleated cells in each sample was estimated by amplification of reference gene primers within the assay. To quantify the absolute abundance of each unique TCRbeta CDR3 rearrangement, sequence reads were collapsed and filtered. For each sample, productive Simpson clonality was calculated as the square root of Simpson's diversity index across productive rearrangements. TCRdb took over this immuneACCESS table, retaining in-frame rearrangements with V and J assigned. Such tables are incomplete; in checked studies, under half of the missing clones stem from an unresolved V gene, and the remainder is unexplained. V, J and clone size are those of that table, while D and trimming were read from the DNA. This sample is represented by 300,000 to 500,000 clones; 70% to 90% of them were singletons. The ten largest clonotypes hold 0.9% to 1% of the sample.

The sample comes from a study of blood T cell repertoires in COVID-19 (TCRdb year 2020). Background for the entire study: Samples covering the acute and convalescent phases of COVID-19 were provided by collaborators in the United States, Italy and Spain. The material from the prospective study consisted of cDNA or gDNA derived from T cells, B-cell-depleted T cells, or PBMCs. Deeply sampled blood TCRbeta repertoires from subjects exposed to, actively infected with, or recovered from COVID-19 were included in the dataset. The repertoires were made available in a free public database intended to serve as a resource for research on the immune response to SARS-CoV-2. The samples were drawn from the first 160 participants of the ongoing ImmuneRACE study and from some 1,300 subjects provided by 6 global collaborators. The sample metadata nearly always contained a de-identified subject ID, COVID-19 status, age in years and sex. Where available, HLA class I and class II types were taken from metadata supplied by the sample provider and were not determined by assay-based typing. The research as a whole found: The amount of clinical and demographic metadata varied by source and participant and was provided uncurated.

The CDR3 numbers 13 residues from cysteine through phenylalanine. Only the CDR3 DNA stays, 39 bases, in frame from base 1. From the germline V gene (reference sequence), CDR1 is MNHEY and CDR2 is SMNVEV. Trimming at the junction amounts to 7 bases on V and 0 bases on J, and the germline ends lie 9 bases apart. Participants in the prospective study were enrolled through a virtual design, were aged roughly 18 to 100 years, and lived in about two dozen United States geographic areas. In the prospective study, cohorts were assigned on the basis of participant-reported clinical history obtained from a screening survey and a study questionnaire. In the prospective study, whole blood, serum and a nasopharyngeal or oropharyngeal swab were collected from each participant by mobile phlebotomists. Over a roughly two-month period, participants in the prospective study had the option of providing additional blood draws and questionnaires. Before DNA extraction, prospective study blood samples were shipped either frozen or at room temperature.

The sample was PBMCs or T cells enriched from blood (not recorded which). The rearrangement combines TRBV27 with TRBJ2-5; no D gene can be assigned with confidence. The source is a woman younger than 45 with acute COVID-19. This receptor has the CDR3 CASTPRNQETQYF. The nucleotide sequence reads as follows: TGTGCCAGCACTCCCAGGAACCAAGAGACCCAGTACTTC.